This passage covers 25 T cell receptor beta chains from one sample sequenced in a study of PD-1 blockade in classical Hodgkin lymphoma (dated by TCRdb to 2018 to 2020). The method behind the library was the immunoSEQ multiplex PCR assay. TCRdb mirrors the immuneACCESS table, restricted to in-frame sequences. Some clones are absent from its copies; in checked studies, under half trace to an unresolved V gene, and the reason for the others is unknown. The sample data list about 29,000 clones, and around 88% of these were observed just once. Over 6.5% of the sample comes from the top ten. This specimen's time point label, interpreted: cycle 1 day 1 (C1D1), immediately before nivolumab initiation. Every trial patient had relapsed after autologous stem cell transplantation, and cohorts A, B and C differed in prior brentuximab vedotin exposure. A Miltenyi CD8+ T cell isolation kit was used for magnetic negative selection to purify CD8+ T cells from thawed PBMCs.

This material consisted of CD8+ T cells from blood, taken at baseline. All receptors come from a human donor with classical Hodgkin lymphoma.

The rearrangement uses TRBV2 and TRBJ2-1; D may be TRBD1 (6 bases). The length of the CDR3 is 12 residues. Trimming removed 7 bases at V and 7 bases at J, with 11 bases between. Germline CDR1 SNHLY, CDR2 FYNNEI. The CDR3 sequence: CASIQGGNEQFF. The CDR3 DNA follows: TGTGCCAGCATTCAAGGGGGAAATGAGCAGTTCTTC.

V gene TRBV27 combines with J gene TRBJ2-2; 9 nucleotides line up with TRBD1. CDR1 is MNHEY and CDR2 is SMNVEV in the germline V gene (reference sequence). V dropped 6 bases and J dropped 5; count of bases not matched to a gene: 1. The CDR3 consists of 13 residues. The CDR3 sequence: CASRTGGTGELFF. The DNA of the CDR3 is TGTGCCAGCAGGACAGGGGGTACCGGGGAGCTGTTTTTT.

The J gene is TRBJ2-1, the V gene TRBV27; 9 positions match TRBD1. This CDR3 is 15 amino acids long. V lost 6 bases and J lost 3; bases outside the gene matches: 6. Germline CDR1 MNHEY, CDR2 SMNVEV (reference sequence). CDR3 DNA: TGTGCCAGCAGCCCGGGACAGGGACTCTACAATGAGCAGTTCTTC. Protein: CASSPGQGLYNEQFF.

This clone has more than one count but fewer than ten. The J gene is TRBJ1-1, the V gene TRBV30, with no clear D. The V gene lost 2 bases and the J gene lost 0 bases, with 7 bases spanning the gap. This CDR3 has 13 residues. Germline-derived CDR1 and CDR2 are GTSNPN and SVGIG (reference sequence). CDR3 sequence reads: CAWSWAVNTEAFF. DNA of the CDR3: TGTGCCTGGAGTTGGGCAGTGAACACTGAAGCTTTCTTT.

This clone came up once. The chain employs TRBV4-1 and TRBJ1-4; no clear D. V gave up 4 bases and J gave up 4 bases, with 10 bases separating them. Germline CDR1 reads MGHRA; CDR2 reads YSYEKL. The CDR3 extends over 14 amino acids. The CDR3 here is CASSPRGSNEKLFF. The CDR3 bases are TGCGCCAGCAGCCCCCGAGGGAGTAATGAAAAACTGTTTTTT.

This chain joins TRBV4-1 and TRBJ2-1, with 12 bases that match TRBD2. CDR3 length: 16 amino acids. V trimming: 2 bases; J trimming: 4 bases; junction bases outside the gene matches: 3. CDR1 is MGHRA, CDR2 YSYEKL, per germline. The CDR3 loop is CASSQRLAGVYNEQFF. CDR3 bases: TGCGCCAGCAGCCAACGACTAGCGGGAGTGTACAATGAGCAGTTCTTC.

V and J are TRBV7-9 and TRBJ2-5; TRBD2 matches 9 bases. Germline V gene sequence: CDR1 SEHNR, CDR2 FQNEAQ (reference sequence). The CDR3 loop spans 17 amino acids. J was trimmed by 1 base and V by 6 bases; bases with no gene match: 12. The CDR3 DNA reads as TGTGCCAGCAGGTCGCGGGAGGGCCGGGGATCCCAAGAGACCCAGTACTTC. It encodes CASRSREGRGSQETQYF.

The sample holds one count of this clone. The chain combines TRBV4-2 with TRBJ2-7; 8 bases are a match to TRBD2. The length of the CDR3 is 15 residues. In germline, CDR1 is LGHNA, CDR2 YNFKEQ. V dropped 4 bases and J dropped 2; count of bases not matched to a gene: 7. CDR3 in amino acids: CASSPSGGSTYEQYF. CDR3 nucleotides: TGTGCCAGCAGCCCCTCGGGGGGGAGTACCTACGAGCAGTACTTC.

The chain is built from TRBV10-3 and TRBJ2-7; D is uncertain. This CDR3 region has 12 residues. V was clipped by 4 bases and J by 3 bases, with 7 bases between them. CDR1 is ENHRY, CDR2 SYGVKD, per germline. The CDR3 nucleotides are TGTGCCATCAGTGCAGCCAACTACGAGCAGTACTTC. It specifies CAISAANYEQYF.

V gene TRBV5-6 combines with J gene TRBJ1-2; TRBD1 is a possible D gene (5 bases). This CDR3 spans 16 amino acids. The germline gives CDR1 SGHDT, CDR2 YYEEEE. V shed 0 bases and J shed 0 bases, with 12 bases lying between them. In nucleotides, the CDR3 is TGTGCCAGCAGCTTGGCCGGGGACCGCCCTAACTATGGCTACACCTTC. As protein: CASSLAGDRPNYGYTF. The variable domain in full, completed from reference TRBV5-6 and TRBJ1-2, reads DAGVTQSPTHLIKTRGQQVTLRCSPKSGHDTVSWYQQALGQGPQFIFQYYEEEERQRGNFPDRFSGHQFPNYSSELNVNALLLGDSALYLCASSLAGDRPNYGYTFGSGTRLTVV.

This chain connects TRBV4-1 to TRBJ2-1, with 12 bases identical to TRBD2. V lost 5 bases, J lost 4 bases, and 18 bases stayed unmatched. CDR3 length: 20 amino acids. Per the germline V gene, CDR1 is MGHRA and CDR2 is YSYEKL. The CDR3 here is CASSLRSGLAGPASYNEQFF. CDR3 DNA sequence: TGCGCCAGCAGCTTACGTTCGGGACTAGCGGGTCCCGCCTCTTACAATGAGCAGTTCTTC.

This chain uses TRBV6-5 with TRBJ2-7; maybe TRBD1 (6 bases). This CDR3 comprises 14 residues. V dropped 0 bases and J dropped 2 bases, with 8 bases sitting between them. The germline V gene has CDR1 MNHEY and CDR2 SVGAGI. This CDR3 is CASSYSGTTYEQYF. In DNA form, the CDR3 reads TGTGCCAGCAGTTACTCAGGGACAACCTACGAGCAGTACTTC.

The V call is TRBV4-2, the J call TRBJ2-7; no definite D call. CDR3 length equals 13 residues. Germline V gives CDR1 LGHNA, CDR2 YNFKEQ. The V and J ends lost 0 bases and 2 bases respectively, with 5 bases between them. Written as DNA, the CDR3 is TGTGCCAGCAGCCAAGATCAAGCCTACGAGCAGTACTTC. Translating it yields CASSQDQAYEQYF.

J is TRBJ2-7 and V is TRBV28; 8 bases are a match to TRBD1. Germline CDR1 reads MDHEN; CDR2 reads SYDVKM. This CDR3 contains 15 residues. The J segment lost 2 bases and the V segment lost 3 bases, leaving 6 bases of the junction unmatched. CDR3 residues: CASSFPAGGAYEQYF. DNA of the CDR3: TGTGCCAGCAGTTTCCCGGCAGGGGGCGCCTACGAGCAGTACTTC.

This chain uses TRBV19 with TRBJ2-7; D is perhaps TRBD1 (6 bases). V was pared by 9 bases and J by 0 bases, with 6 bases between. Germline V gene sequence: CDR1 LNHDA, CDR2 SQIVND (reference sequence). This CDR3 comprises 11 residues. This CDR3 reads CASRGSYEQYF. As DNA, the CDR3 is TGTGCCAGCAGGGGCTCCTACGAGCAGTACTTC.

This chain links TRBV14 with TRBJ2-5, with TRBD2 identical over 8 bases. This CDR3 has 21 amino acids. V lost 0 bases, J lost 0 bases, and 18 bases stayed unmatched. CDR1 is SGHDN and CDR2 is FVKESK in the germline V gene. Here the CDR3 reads CASSQESGASGHWPYQETQYF. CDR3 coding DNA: TGTGCCAGCAGCCAAGAAAGCGGGGCTAGCGGGCACTGGCCGTACCAAGAGACCCAGTACTTC. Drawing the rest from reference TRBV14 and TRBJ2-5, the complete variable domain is EAGVTQFPSHSVIEKGQTVTLRCDPISGHDNLYWYRRVMGKEIKFLLHFVKESKQDESGMPNNRFLAERTGGTYSTLKVQPAELEDSGVYFCASSQESGASGHWPYQETQYFGPGTRLLVL.

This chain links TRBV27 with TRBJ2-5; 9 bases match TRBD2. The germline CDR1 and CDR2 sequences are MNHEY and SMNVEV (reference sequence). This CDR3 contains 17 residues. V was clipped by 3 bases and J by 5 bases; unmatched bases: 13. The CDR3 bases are TGTGCCAGCAGTTTTCTTGCGACGGGACTAGCACTGGAGACCCAGTACTTC. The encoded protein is CASSFLATGLALETQYF.

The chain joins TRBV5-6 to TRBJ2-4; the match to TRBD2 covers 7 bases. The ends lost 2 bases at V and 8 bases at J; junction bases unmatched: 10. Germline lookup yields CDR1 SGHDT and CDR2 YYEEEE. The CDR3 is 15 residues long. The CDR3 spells CASSFRRRGLYIQYF. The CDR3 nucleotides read TGTGCCAGCAGCTTTCGTAGACGGGGACTATACATTCAGTACTTC. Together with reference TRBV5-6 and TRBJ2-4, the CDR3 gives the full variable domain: DAGVTQSPTHLIKTRGQQVTLRCSPKSGHDTVSWYQQALGQGPQFIFQYYEEEERQRGNFPDRFSGHQFPNYSSELNVNALLLGDSALYLCASSFRRRGLYIQYFGAGTRLSVL.

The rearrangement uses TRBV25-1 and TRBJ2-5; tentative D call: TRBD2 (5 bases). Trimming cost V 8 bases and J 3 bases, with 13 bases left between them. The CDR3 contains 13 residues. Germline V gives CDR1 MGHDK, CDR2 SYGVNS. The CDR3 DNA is TGTGCCAGCGCGGAGATGAGGGAAGAGACCCAGTACTTC. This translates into CASAEMREETQYF.

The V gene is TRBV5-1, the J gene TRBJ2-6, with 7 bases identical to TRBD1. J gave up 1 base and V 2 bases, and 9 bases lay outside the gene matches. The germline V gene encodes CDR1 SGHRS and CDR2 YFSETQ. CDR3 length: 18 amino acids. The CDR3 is CASSFMGQSTSGANVLTF. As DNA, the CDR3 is TGCGCCAGCAGCTTTATGGGACAGTCTACTTCTGGGGCCAACGTCCTGACTTTC.

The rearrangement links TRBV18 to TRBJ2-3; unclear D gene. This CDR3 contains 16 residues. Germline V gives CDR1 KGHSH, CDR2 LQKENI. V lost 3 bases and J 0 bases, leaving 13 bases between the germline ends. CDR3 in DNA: TGTGCCAGCTCACCCCGAGGTGGGCCGAGCACAGATACGCAGTATTTT. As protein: CASSPRGGPSTDTQYF.

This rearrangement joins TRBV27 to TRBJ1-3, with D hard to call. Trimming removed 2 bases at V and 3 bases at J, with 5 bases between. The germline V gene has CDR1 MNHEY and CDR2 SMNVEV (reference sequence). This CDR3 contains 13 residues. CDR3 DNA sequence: TGTGCCAGCAGTTTAGGCTATGGAAACACCATATATTTT. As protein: CASSLGYGNTIYF.

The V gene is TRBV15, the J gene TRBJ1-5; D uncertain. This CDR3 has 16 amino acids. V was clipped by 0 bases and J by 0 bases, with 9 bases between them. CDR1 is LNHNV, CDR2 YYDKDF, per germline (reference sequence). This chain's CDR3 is CATSRDERDSNQPQHF. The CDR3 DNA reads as TGTGCCACCAGCAGAGATGAAAGGGATAGCAATCAGCCCCAGCATTTT.

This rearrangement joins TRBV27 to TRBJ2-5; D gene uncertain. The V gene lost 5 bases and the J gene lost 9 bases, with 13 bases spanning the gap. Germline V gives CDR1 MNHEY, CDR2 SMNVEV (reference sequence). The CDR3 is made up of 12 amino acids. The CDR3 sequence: CASSPPSFAQYF. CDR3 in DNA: TGTGCCAGCAGTCCCCCGTCATTTGCCCAGTACTTC.

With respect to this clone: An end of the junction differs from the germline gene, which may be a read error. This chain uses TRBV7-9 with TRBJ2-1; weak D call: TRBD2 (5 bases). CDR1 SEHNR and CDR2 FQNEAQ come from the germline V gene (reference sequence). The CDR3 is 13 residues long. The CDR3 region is CASSPGRQRMGVF. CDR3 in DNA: TGTGCCAGCAGCCCGGGCCGACAAAGAATGGGAGTCTTC. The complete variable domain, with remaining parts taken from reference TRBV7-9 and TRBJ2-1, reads DTGVSQNPRHKITKRGQNVTFRCDPISEHNRLYWYRQTLGQGPEFLTYFQNEAQLEKSRLLSDRFSAERPKGSFSTLEIQRTEQGDSAMYLCASSPGRQRMGVFGPGTRLTVL.